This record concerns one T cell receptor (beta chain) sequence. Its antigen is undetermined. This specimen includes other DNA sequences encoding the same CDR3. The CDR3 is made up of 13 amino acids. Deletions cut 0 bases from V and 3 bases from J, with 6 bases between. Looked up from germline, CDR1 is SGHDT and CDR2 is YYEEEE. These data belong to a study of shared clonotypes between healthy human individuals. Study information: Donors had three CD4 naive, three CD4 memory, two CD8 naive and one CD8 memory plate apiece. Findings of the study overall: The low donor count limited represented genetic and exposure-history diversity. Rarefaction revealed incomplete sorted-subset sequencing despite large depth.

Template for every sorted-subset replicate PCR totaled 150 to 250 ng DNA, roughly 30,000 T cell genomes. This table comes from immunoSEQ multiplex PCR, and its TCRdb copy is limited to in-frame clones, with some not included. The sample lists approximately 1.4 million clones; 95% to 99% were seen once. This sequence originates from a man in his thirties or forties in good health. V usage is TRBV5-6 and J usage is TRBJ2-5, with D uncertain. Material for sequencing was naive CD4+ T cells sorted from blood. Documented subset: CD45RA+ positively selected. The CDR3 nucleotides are TGTGCCAGCAGCTTGGTTGCAGAAGAGACCCAGTACTTC. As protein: CASSLVAEETQYF.